Following are 6 T cell receptor beta chains from one sample sequenced in a study of CD8 T cells in ankylosing spondylitis. TCRdb re-analysed the 5' RACE reads in MiXCR, keeping a single row per CDR3 protein. This sample has tens of thousands of distinct CDR3 sequences, with 4.5% to 6% found just once. Sequencing was performed on blood, either unsorted or a sorted T cell fraction (not recorded which). The receptors shown here come from a male donor with ankylosing spondylitis or in good health (not recorded which).

This clonotype has just a few counts. This sequence joins TRBV11-2 and TRBJ2-7, with 8 bases matching TRBD1. The CDR3 runs to 14 residues. V lost 1 base to trimming and J lost 6 bases; unmatched junction nucleotides: 5. Germline CDR1 and CDR2: SGHAT and FQNNGV. This CDR3 reads CASSLGTGNSEQYF. DNA for the CDR3: TGTGCCAGCAGCTTAGGGACAGGGAACAGCGAGCAGTACTTC.

This clonotype was counted at least ten times. The V gene is TRBV10-3, the J gene TRBJ2-3; 7 nucleotides align to TRBD1. V shed 4 bases and J 4 bases; nucleotides not matched to a gene: 8. The CDR3 extends over 15 amino acids. The germline gives CDR1 ENHRY, CDR2 SYGVKD. CDR3 loop: CAISGAHDRADTQYF. The CDR3 nucleotides read TGTGCCATCAGTGGGGCTCACGACAGGGCAGATACGCAGTATTTT.

There are many counts of this clonotype. This sequence joins TRBV3-1 and TRBJ2-4, with 7 bases aligning to TRBD2. CDR1 and CDR2 from the germline V gene are LGHDT and YNNKEL (reference sequence). There are 12 residues in the CDR3. The V segment lost 1 base and the J segment 14 bases; nucleotides outside the gene matches: 5. CDR3 DNA: TGTGCCAGCAGCCAAGTTGCGGGGGAGAAGTACTTC. This sequence encodes CASSQVAGEKYF.

This clonotype was seen repeatedly, ten times or more. The V and J genes are TRBV5-1 and TRBJ2-5, with no clear D. The CDR3 loop spans 15 amino acids. Germline V gene data show CDR1 as SGHRS and CDR2 as YFSETQ. Trimming cost V 2 bases and J 4 bases, with 15 bases left between them. DNA of the CDR3: TGCGCCAGCAGCTTTACCGTGGAACAGCTAGAGACCCAGTACTTC. Translated, it gives CASSFTVEQLETQYF. Based on the CDR3 plus reference TRBV5-1 and TRBJ2-5, the full variable domain is KAGVTQTPRYLIKTRGQQVTLSCSPISGHRSVSWYQQTPGQGLQFLFEYFSETQRNKGNFPGRFSGRQFSNSRSEMNVSTLELGDSALYLCASSFTVEQLETQYFGPGTRLLVL.

This clonotype has at least ten counts. CDR3: CASSHPVPNGGSNQPQHF. The CDR3 DNA is TGCGCCAGCAGTCACCCCGTGCCCAACGGCGGGAGCAATCAGCCCCAGCATTTT. This rearrangement joins TRBV23-1 to TRBJ1-5; no firm D call. TRBV23-1 is marked as an open reading frame, function uncertain. The CDR3 runs to 18 residues. V lost 3 bases and J 1 base, leaving 19 bases between the germline ends.

This clonotype was seen more than once but under ten times. This sequence joins TRBV29-1 and TRBJ2-3; D is possibly TRBD2 (6 bases). Germline lookup yields CDR1 SQVTM and CDR2 ANQGSEA. The CDR3 is 14 residues long. Trimming removed 7 bases from V and 4 bases from J, with 18 bases in between. CDR3 region: CSGGGATDPDTQYF. CDR3 nucleotide sequence: TGCAGCGGTGGCGGGGCCACGGACCCAGATACGCAGTATTTT.